Listed below are T cell receptor beta chains from one sample, sequenced in a study of blood T cell repertoires in COVID-19. The protocol was immunoSEQ multiplex PCR, while the TCRdb copy is restricted to in-frame clones and leaves out a portion. The table has fewer than 130,000 clones, 75% to 85% seen once. Sequencing input: peripheral blood. These receptors originate from a woman aged 60 to 75 with acute or convalescent COVID-19. Both conserved end residues are part of each CDR3. Fields, in order: J gene, V gene, clone size, D gene, CDR3 DNA, CDR3 protein. A D gene is named only where the DNA matches it firmly. A row's size may be missing; if present it is once, few, many or a size class.

>TRBJ1-4|TRBV27|once|.
TGTGCCAGCAGTTCGACAGCCTTTAATGAAAAACTGTTTTTT
CASSSTAFNEKLFF
>TRBJ2-2|TRBV7-2|.|.
TGTGCCAGCAGCTTCAGGGCCACCGGGGAGCTGTTTTTT
CASSFRATGELFF
>TRBJ2-5|TRBV12-3/TRBV12-4|.|TRBD1
TGTGCCAGCAGTGGACAGGCACTTGGGACCCAGTACTTC
CASSGQALGTQYF
>TRBJ2-3|TRBV5-5|.|TRBD2
TGTGCCAGCAGCAAGGGACTAGCGGATACGCAGTATTTT
CASSKGLADTQYF
>TRBJ2-3|TRBV12-5|.|TRBD1
TGTGCTAGTGGTCCAGGACAGGGTTGGGATACGCAGTATTTT
CASGPGQGWDTQYF
>TRBJ1-2|TRBV6-4|.|.
TGTGCCATCCTCCGGGGCACCTTC
CAILRGTF
>TRBJ1-3|TRBV7-9|few|.
TGTGCCAGCAGCCAAGGTGCGGGGTACTCTGGAAACACCATATATTTT
CASSQGAGYSGNTIYF
>TRBJ1-3|TRBV19|few|.
TGTGCCAGTAGTATGGTAGGGGCTGGAAACACCATATATTTT
CASSMVGAGNTIYF
>TRBJ1-1|TRBV7-9|.|.
TGTGCCAGCAGCTCGACAGGTCCGCGGACTGAAGCTTTCTTT
CASSSTGPRTEAFF
>TRBJ2-7|TRBV27|few|TRBD2
TGTGCCAGCACACGATCGACTAGCGGGCCCTACGAGCAGTACTTC
CASTRSTSGPYEQYF
>TRBJ1-2|TRBV21-1|few|.
TGTGCCAGCAGCTCGGACAGGGCCAGAAACTATGGCTACACCTTC
CASSSDRARNYGYTF
>TRBJ1-5|TRBV21-1|once|.
TGTGCCAGAGAGGACAGGGTCAATCAGCCCCAGCATTTT
CAREDRVNQPQHF
>TRBJ1-5|TRBV4-2|few|.
TGTGCCAGCAGCCAAGAAGGTGGAGGTTTTGGGCCCCAGCATTTT
CASSQEGGGFGPQHF
>TRBJ1-5|TRBV7-2|.|.
TGTGCCAGCATCCATCCAACAGGGTACCAGCCCCAGCATTTT
CASIHPTGYQPQHF
>TRBJ2-2|TRBV4-2|.|.
TGTGCCAGCAGCCAAGCCAGAGGAGGGCGAGAGTACACCGGGGAGCTGTTTTTT
CASSQARGGREYTGELFF
>TRBJ1-1|TRBV12-5|once|.
TGTGCTAGTGGTTTGCGCAGGGACACTGAAGCTTTCTTT
CASGLRRDTEAFF
>TRBJ1-5|TRBV19|.|TRBD1
TGTGCCAGTCAACCGACGGGACAGGGACATCAGCCCCAGCATTTT
CASQPTGQGHQPQHF
>TRBJ1-2|TRBV29-1|.|.
TGCAGCGTTGAAGGGGGGCGCTATGGCTACACCTTC
CSVEGGRYGYTF
>TRBJ2-6|TRBV30|few|.
TGTGCCTGGAGGAGCTCTGGGGCCAACGTCCTGACTTTC
CAWRSSGANVLTF
>TRBJ2-3|TRBV2|.|.
TGTGCCAGCAAAGAGCGGTATACGCAGTATTTT
CASKERYTQYF
>TRBJ2-7|TRBV5-4|.|TRBD1
TGTGCCAGCAGCCCGGGACAGGGGGTAACCTACGAGCAGTACTTC
CASSPGQGVTYEQYF
>TRBJ1-1|TRBV18|.|.
TGTGCCAGCTCACCACCGGAGTTGGGGCGCGCTTTCTTT
CASSPPELGRAFF
>TRBJ1-1|TRBV2|.|.
TGTGCCAGCAGTGTCCTTGACACTGAAGCTTTCTTT
CASSVLDTEAFF
>TRBJ2-7|TRBV27|.|.
TGTGCCAGCAGCTACGCCAAGGGGTCGTCCTACGAGCAGTACTTC
CASSYAKGSSYEQYF
>TRBJ1-4|TRBV28|.|.
TGTGCCAGCAGTTTAATTGGCCAGGGTGATGAAAAACTGTTTTTT
CASSLIGQGDEKLFF
>TRBJ2-7|TRBV6-5|.|TRBD2
TGTGCCAGCAGTTACAGGCGGGGGGCCACCTACGAGCAGTACTTC
CASSYRRGATYEQYF
>TRBJ2-2|TRBV11-2|.|TRBD2
TGTGCCAGCAGCCGCCCCCGGGGGGCCGGGGAGCTGTTTTTT
CASSRPRGAGELFF
>TRBJ2-1|TRBV27|.|TRBD2
TGTGCCAGCAGCCCCCGGCGGGGGGGCTACAATGAGCAGTTCTTC
CASSPRRGGYNEQFF
>TRBJ1-2|TRBV6-5|few|.
TGTGCCAGCTGGTTGGGGCGGGGCGGCTACACCTTC
CASWLGRGGYTF
>TRBJ1-5|TRBV28|.|TRBD1
TGTGCCAGCAGTCTGCCACAGGGGAACAATCAGCCCCAGCATTTT
CASSLPQGNNQPQHF
>TRBJ1-2|TRBV18|.|TRBD1
TGTGCCAGCTCACAAGGACAGGGCGGGGGCTACACCTTC
CASSQGQGGGYTF
>TRBJ1-2|TRBV15|.|TRBD1
TGTGCCACCAGCAGCCCGACAGGGAACGGCTACACCTTC
CATSSPTGNGYTF
>TRBJ2-1|TRBV6-5|.|.
TGTGCCAGCTCTGAACAGGGAGATGAGCAGTTCTTC
CASSEQGDEQFF
>TRBJ1-4|TRBV13|.|.
TGTGCCAGCAGCTTACAGGGTGGTGGTGAAAAACTGTTTTTT
CASSLQGGGEKLFF
>TRBJ1-5|TRBV6-5|.|.
TGTGCCAGCAGAGACACTTTCAATCAGCCCCAGCATTTT
CASRDTFNQPQHF
>TRBJ1-1|TRBV18|.|.
TGTGCCAGCTCACTCGATTCTGCGCTGAACACTGAAGCTTTCTTT
CASSLDSALNTEAFF
>TRBJ2-4|TRBV12-3/TRBV12-4|.|.
TGTGCCAGCAGCCGACAGTCCATTCAGTACTTC
CASSRQSIQYF
>TRBJ2-7|TRBV7-2|.|.
TGTGCCAGCAGCTTAGTTCAGGCTTACTACGAGCAGTACTTC
CASSLVQAYYEQYF
>TRBJ2-7|TRBV6-6|.|TRBD2
TGTGCCAGCAGTTATCCCGGGGGGGAGCAGTACTTC
CASSYPGGEQYF
>TRBJ2-3|TRBV7-2|.|.
TGTGCCAGCAGCTTGTTAGCGGACCCTAGCACAGATACGCAGTATTTT
CASSLLADPSTDTQYF
>TRBJ2-1|TRBV5-1|.|.
TGCGCCAGCAGCTTGTCGCGGGGCAATGAGCAGTTCTTC
CASSLSRGNEQFF
>TRBJ2-7|TRBV7-7|once|.
TGTGCCAGCAGCTTAGGGCAGGGCGACTTGATACTCTACGAGCAGTACTTC
CASSLGQGDLILYEQYF
>TRBJ1-3|TRBV9|once|.
TGTGCCAGCAGCGTTGAAGGGGTTTCCGGAAACACCATATATTTT
CASSVEGVSGNTIYF
>TRBJ2-2|TRBV7-2|.|TRBD1
TGTGCCAGCAGCTTAGACAGGGGAACCGGGGAGCTGTTTTTT
CASSLDRGTGELFF
>TRBJ1-6|TRBV18|.|TRBD1
TGTGCCAGCTACGCCTCCAGGGACAGGGAGGGTTCACCCCTCCACTTT
CASYASRDREGSPLHF
>TRBJ1-1|TRBV7-6|few|.
TGTGCCAGCAGCTTATACAACCCACAGGGATGGACTGAAGCTTTCTTT
CASSLYNPQGWTEAFF
>TRBJ1-1|TRBV19|.|.
TGTGCCAGTAGTATAGGTCAGGGTGTGTTTGGCACTGAAGCTTTCTTT
CASSIGQGVFGTEAFF
>TRBJ2-7|TRBV7-2|.|TRBD2
TGTGCCAGCAGCTCTAGCGGGACCTACGAGCAGTACTTC
CASSSSGTYEQYF
>TRBJ1-2|TRBV2|.|TRBD1
TGTGCCAGCAGTAAAGGACAGGGGAACTATGGCTACACCTTC
CASSKGQGNYGYTF
>TRBJ2-6|TRBV19|.|.
TGTGCCAGTAGCTTGACAGATTACTCTGGGGCCAACGTCCTGACTTTC
CASSLTDYSGANVLTF
>TRBJ1-6|TRBV30|.|.
TGTGCCTGGAGTGTAACTCCCAGGGGTTCACCCCTCCACTTT
CAWSVTPRGSPLHF
>TRBJ1-4|TRBV7-9|.|TRBD1
TGTGCCAGCAGCTCCTACCAGGGGGTCGAAAAACTGTTTTTT
CASSSYQGVEKLFF